The present T cell receptor (beta chain) was sequenced within a study of T cells in Graves' hyperthyroidism and ophthalmopathy. CDR1 PRHDT and CDR2 FYEKMQ come from the germline V gene (reference sequence). CDR3 length: 17 residues. V lost 4 bases and J lost 7; bases outside the gene matches: 10. Amplified regions were TCR beta CDR3 sequences from RNA transcripts. The HTBI primer set served for first-round RT-PCR of the TCR CDR3. MiXCR was run by TCRdb on the multiplex PCR reads, yielding one entry per CDR3 protein. Among about 420,000 distinct CDR3 sequences listed, roughly 13% were seen once. As to this clonotype: Antigen unknown.

Study-wide points: Blood also carried most thyroid clonotypes expanded above 0.001.

The sequenced material came from blood. The TCR was taken from a woman aged 18-29 years with Graves' hyperthyroidism. The chain couples TRBV13 to TRBJ2-2; 12 positions match TRBD1. In DNA form, the CDR3 reads TGTGCCAGCAGCTGGTCTCCGGGACAGGGGGCTTTCGGGGAGCTGTTTTTT. Translating gives CASSWSPGQGAFGELFF.